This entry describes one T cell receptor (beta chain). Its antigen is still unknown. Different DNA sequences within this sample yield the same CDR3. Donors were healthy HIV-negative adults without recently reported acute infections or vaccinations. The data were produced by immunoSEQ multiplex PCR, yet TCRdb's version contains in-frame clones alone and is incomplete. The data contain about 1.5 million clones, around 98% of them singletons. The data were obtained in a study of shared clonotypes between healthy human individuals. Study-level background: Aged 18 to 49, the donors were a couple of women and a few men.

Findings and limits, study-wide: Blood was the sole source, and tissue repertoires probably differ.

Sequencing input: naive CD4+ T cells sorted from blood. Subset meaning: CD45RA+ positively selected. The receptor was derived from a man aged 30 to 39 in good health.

CDR3: CASSLSSGPYEQYF. The CDR3 nucleotides read TGCGCCAGCAGCTTGTCTAGCGGACCCTACGAGCAGTACTTC. This rearrangement joins TRBV5-1 to TRBJ2-7, with 7 bases matching TRBD2. Germline V gives CDR1 SGHRS, CDR2 YFSETQ. This CDR3 contains 14 residues. Trimming removed 1 base from V and 2 bases from J; junction bases left unmatched: 3. The variable domain in full, completed from reference TRBV5-1 and TRBJ2-7, reads KAGVTQTPRYLIKTRGQQVTLSCSPISGHRSVSWYQQTPGQGLQFLFEYFSETQRNKGNFPGRFSGRQFSNSRSEMNVSTLELGDSALYLCASSLSSGPYEQYFGPGTRLTVT.